The clone carrying this TCR beta chain was seen a few times. The antigen remains unidentified. The data belong to a study of beta chain features in type 1 diabetes. Overall study results and limits: Patients' naive, central memory and Treg TCRB repertoires seemed closer to one another than those of healthy donors. Among patients with Type 1 diabetes, TCRB CDR3s were moderately but significantly shorter in every one of the four CD4+ subsets.

Sequencing targeted expressed TCRB transcripts, as all isolated RNA had been reverse transcribed. Method: immunoSEQ multiplex PCR; TCRdb's copy keeps in-frame clones and lacks some. Of about 660,000 clones in the sample, over 13% were seen once. After removal of 2 bases from V and 5 bases from J, the junction contained 10 bases not matched to a gene. The CDR3 covers 15 residues. Germline lookup yields CDR1 GTSNPN and CDR2 SVGIG (reference sequence). The V call is TRBV30, the J call TRBJ2-3; 7 nucleotides match TRBD2. The sequence was obtained from a man aged 18 to 29 with type 1 diabetes. Sequencing was carried out using naive CD4+ T cells from blood. The CDR3 nucleotides are TGTGCCTGGAGTTCGACTAGCCGGAGGGTAGATACGCAGTATTTT. This encodes CAWSSTSRRVDTQYF.